This entry lists 10 T cell receptor beta chains sequenced from one sample in a study of early T cells in non-severe SARS-CoV-2 infection. Via MiXCR, TCRdb re-called the 5' RACE reads, giving one row per CDR3 protein. This sample carries fewer than 60,000 distinct CDR3 sequences, 7% to 10% of them seen once, and the ten largest clones take 4% to 4.5%. The sequenced sample was whole blood. The receptor set was obtained from an adult who was a healthcare worker with PCR-confirmed SARS-CoV-2 infection or an uninfected control (not recorded which).

This clonotype was detected many times. This rearrangement joins TRBV11-2 to TRBJ2-2; 9 bases are a match to TRBD2. The germline V gene has CDR1 SGHAT and CDR2 FQNNGV. CDR3 length equals 17 residues. With 4 bases clipped from V and 0 bases from J, the junction kept 6 bases outside the gene matches. The CDR3 nucleotides read TGTGCCAGCAGCTGGGGACTAGCAGTCTCGAACACCGGGGAGCTGTTTTTT. It translates to CASSWGLAVSNTGELFF.

In its sample, this clonotype was seen many times. This chain joins TRBV4-1 and TRBJ1-5; TRBD1 aligns across 8 bases. Trimming took 1 base from V and 4 from J; bases not matched to a gene: 15. The CDR3 runs to 19 residues. CDR1 MGHRA and CDR2 YSYEKL come from the germline V gene. Here the CDR3 reads CASSQGTKGQGQRNQPQHF. The CDR3 coding sequence is TGCGCCAGCAGCCAAGGCACCAAAGGACAGGGTCAAAGGAATCAGCCCCAGCATTTT.

This clonotype was seen a handful of times. V usage is TRBV11-3 and J usage is TRBJ2-2; D unclear. CDR1 is SGHNT, CDR2 YENEEA, per germline. This CDR3 contains 14 residues. The V end was cut by 1 base, the J end by 1 base, with 4 bases between. CDR3 sequence: CASSLGVNTGELFF. The CDR3 region has the DNA TGTGCCAGCAGCTTAGGGGTGAACACCGGGGAGCTGTTTTTT. Variable domain in full (rest from reference TRBV11-3 and TRBJ2-2): EAGVVQSPRYKIIEKKQPVAFWCNPISGHNTLYWYLQNLGQGPELLIRYENEEAVDDSQLPKDRFSAERLKGVDSTLKIQPAELGDSAVYLCASSLGVNTGELFFGEGSRLTVL.

The chain employs TRBV7-7 and TRBJ1-6, with 7 nucleotides matching TRBD1. CDR1 is SSHAT and CDR2 is FNYEAQ in the germline V gene (reference sequence). This CDR3 comprises 18 residues. J was trimmed by 0 bases and V by 5 bases; bases with no gene match: 10. The CDR3 loop reads CASSLRDRPSSYNSPLHF. CDR3 coding DNA: TGTGCCAGCAGCCTTCGGGACAGACCTAGCTCCTATAATTCACCCCTCCACTTT.

The sample holds many counts of this clonotype. The chain joins TRBV7-3 to TRBJ2-1; D remains unclear. Germline V lookup: CDR1 SGHTA, CDR2 FQGTGA. V dropped 6 bases and J dropped 4 bases, with 10 bases sitting between them. CDR3 length: 13 amino acids. This CDR3 reads CASRAQPYNEQFF. The CDR3 DNA sequence: TGTGCCAGCAGGGCCCAACCTTACAATGAGCAGTTCTTC.

This clonotype was detected ten times or more. This sequence joins TRBV6-2 or TRBV6-3 and TRBJ2-5, with a possible D match to TRBD2 (5 bases). V was shortened by 7 bases and J by 5 bases, with 17 bases between the two germline ends. This CDR3 has 14 amino acids. Germline V gives CDR1 MNHEY, CDR2 SVGEGT. The CDR3 DNA is TGTGCCAGCATCGTCGAGCCGGGGTCGGAGACCCAGTACTTC. Translating it yields CASIVEPGSETQYF.

This clonotype appeared a few times. The chain couples TRBV5-1 to TRBJ2-7; TRBD1 might be the D (7 bases). V was clipped by 4 bases and J by 2 bases, with 16 bases between them. The CDR3 spans 15 residues. CDR1 is SGHRS and CDR2 is YFSETQ in the germline V gene. For the CDR3, the DNA is TGCGCCAGCAGCACTACAGGGGAGGCACCCTACGAGCAGTACTTC. This translates into CASSTTGEAPYEQYF.

This clonotype appeared many times. This chain joins TRBV18 and TRBJ1-1; the match to TRBD1 covers 8 bases. The germline V gene encodes CDR1 KGHSH and CDR2 LQKENI. The CDR3 consists of 15 residues. The V and J ends lost 3 bases and 3 bases, in that order; junction bases with no gene match: 6. CDR3 coding DNA: TGTGCCAGCTCACCCGGAACAGGGGGTCACACTGAAGCTTTCTTT. It is translated as CASSPGTGGHTEAFF.

Many counts were recorded for this clonotype. V gene TRBV7-2 combines with J gene TRBJ2-1; either TRBD1 or TRBD2 may fit D (5 bases each). This CDR3 is built from 13 residues. Per the germline V gene, CDR1 is SGHTA and CDR2 is FQGNSA. Trimming pared 5 bases from V and 7 bases from J, leaving 12 bases between. As DNA, the CDR3 is TGTGCCAGCAGCCCGGGACCAACGAATGAGCAGTTCTTC. Its protein is CASSPGPTNEQFF. Full variable domain (outside the CDR3, taken from reference TRBV7-2 and TRBJ2-1): GAGVSQSPSNKVTEKGKDVELRCDPISGHTALYWYRQSLGQGLEFLIYFQGNSAPDKSGLPSDRFSAERTGGSVSTLTIQRTQQEDSAVYLCASSPGPTNEQFFGPGTRLTVL.

This clonotype was seen ten or more times. The V gene is TRBV7-2, the J gene TRBJ1-5, with D unclear. Trimming took off 0 bases at V and 6 bases at J, with 12 bases between the two ends. This CDR3 is built from 15 residues. CDR1 and CDR2 from the germline V gene are SGHTA and FQGNSA. The CDR3 spells CASSLAMEPSQPQHF. The CDR3 DNA is TGTGCCAGCAGCTTAGCTATGGAGCCGAGTCAGCCCCAGCATTTT.